This T cell receptor beta chain was documented in a study of T cell responses to AZD1222 COVID-19 vaccine. In the case of this clone: As yet, its antigen is unknown.

Study-wide findings and caveats: Only 5 or 6 people who got AZD1222 tested seropositive at baseline. Donors, mostly white British, included more females; clonal diversity was possibly underestimated.

Some clones are missing from TCRdb's copy, which holds only in-frame ones; the method was immunoSEQ multiplex PCR. This table has 90,000 to 130,000 clones, 70% to 90% appearing once. The receptor was isolated from an adult in good health. Sample: peripheral blood, taken on day 0 of AZD1222 vaccination.

This CDR3 reads CASREGQSPTGELFF. The CDR3 nucleotides read TGCGCCAGCAGGGAGGGACAGAGTCCCACCGGGGAGCTGTTTTTT. This chain uses TRBV5-1 with TRBJ2-2; a weak D match, TRBD1 (7 bases). The V gene's germline CDR1 is SGHRS and CDR2 YFSETQ. V lost 5 bases and J 4 bases, leaving 15 bases between the germline ends. CDR3 length: 15 residues.